This is a list of T cell receptor beta chains from one sample in a study of T cell responses to AZD1222 COVID-19 vaccine. Data came from immunoSEQ multiplex PCR; TCRdb stores just in-frame clones and leaves some out. Seen here are approximately 120,000 clones, about 89% observed once, and the top ten hold under 5%. The sequenced sample was peripheral blood, obtained on day 0 of AZD1222 vaccination. The receptors derive from an adult in good health. Each CDR3 is given with its conserved first and last residue. A D gene is named only where the DNA matches it firmly. The listing skips clone size in some rows; elsewhere it reads once, few, many or a size class.

CDR3 protein | CDR3 DNA | V gene | clone size | J gene | D gene
CSVTIPGQSYNEQFF | TGCAGCGTCACAATCCCGGGACAGAGCTACAATGAGCAGTTCTTC | TRBV29-1 | - | TRBJ2-1 | TRBD1
CASSLASGPRDTQYF | TGTGCCAGCAGTTTGGCTAGCGGTCCGAGAGATACGCAGTATTTT | TRBV27 | - | TRBJ2-3 | TRBD2
CATVVAGSSYNSPLHF | TGTGCCACCGTGGTGGCGGGGAGCTCCTATAATTCACCCCTCCACTTT | TRBV7-2 | - | TRBJ1-6 | -
CASSYSRGGANVLTF | TGTGCCAGCAGTTACTCGAGGGGCGGGGCCAACGTCCTGACTTTC | TRBV6-2/TRBV6-3 | - | TRBJ2-6 | -
CASSELSRSSGRSWPSYEQYF | TGCGCCAGCAGTGAGCTGTCTCGTAGTAGCGGGAGATCCTGGCCATCCTACGAGCAGTACTTC | TRBV10-2 | - | TRBJ2-7 | TRBD2
CASRMGALSRTGEQYF | TGCGCCAGCAGGATGGGGGCCTTATCAAGAACGGGGGAGCAGTACTTC | TRBV5-1 | - | TRBJ2-7 | -
CASRPTHNYGYTF | TGTGCCAGCCGCCCGACACACAACTATGGCTACACCTTC | TRBV28 | - | TRBJ1-2 | -
CASSLREGDGYTF | TGTGCCAGCAGTCTCAGAGAGGGGGATGGCTACACCTTC | TRBV27 | - | TRBJ1-2 | -
CASSLGNRVDQPQHF | TGTGCCAGCAGCTTGGGTAACAGGGTTGATCAGCCCCAGCATTTT | TRBV5-5 | - | TRBJ1-5 | -
CASSYRGGISQPQHF | TGTGCCAGCAGTTACAGGGGAGGGATTAGTCAGCCCCAGCATTTT | TRBV6-2/TRBV6-3 | - | TRBJ1-5 | -
CASSISGFVAEAFF | TGTGCCAGTAGTATTTCAGGGTTCGTCGCTGAAGCTTTCTTT | TRBV19 | - | TRBJ1-1 | -
CASGGAGGETQYF | TGTGCCAGCGGGGGAGCAGGCGGGGAGACCCAGTACTTC | TRBV7-3 | once | TRBJ2-5 | -
CASSLGGQMNTEAFF | TGTGCCAGCAGCTTGGGGGGACAGATGAACACTGAAGCTTTCTTT | TRBV9 | once | TRBJ1-1 | TRBD1
CASSPGSLETQYF | TGCGCCAGCAGCCCCGGGAGCCTAGAGACCCAGTACTTC | TRBV5-1 | - | TRBJ2-5 | -
CAWRKVYGNTIYF | TGTGCCTGGAGAAAGGTTTATGGAAACACCATATATTTT | TRBV30 | - | TRBJ1-3 | -
CASSYVVAGNEQFF | TGTGCCAGCAGTTATGTGGTAGCGGGAAATGAGCAGTTCTTC | TRBV6-5 | - | TRBJ2-1 | TRBD2
CASSTFFSADYQETQYF | TGTGCCAGCAGTACATTTTTTAGCGCGGACTACCAAGAGACCCAGTACTTC | TRBV27 | - | TRBJ2-5 | -
CASRPTTVEKLFF | TGTGCCAGCAGGCCCACGACAGTCGAAAAACTGTTTTTT | TRBV7-2 | - | TRBJ1-4 | -
CASSYPAGSGARGYTF | TGTGCCAGCAGTTACCCGGCAGGGAGCGGTGCACGAGGCTACACCTTC | TRBV6-5 | - | TRBJ1-2 | -
CASRPTDNTIYF | TGTGCCAGCAGGCCGACAGACAACACCATATATTTT | TRBV12-3/TRBV12-4 | - | TRBJ1-3 | -
CASSQGEGAQYF | TGTGCCAGCAGCCAAGGAGAGGGGGCGCAGTACTTC | TRBV3-1/TRBV3-2 | few | TRBJ2-7 | TRBD1
CASRDNRGRNEQFF | TGTGCCAGCAGGGACAACAGGGGGCGGAATGAGCAGTTCTTC | TRBV6-5 | - | TRBJ2-1 | TRBD1
CASRGRIYNEQFF | TGTGCCAGCAGGGGGCGAATATACAATGAGCAGTTCTTC | TRBV19 | few | TRBJ2-1 | TRBD1
CASSGASGAYEQYF | TGTGCCAGCAGTGGGGCTAGCGGGGCCTACGAGCAGTACTTC | TRBV6-4 | - | TRBJ2-7 | TRBD2
CASSRPWEQYF | TGCGCCAGTTCGAGGCCCTGGGAGCAGTACTTC | TRBV10-1 | - | TRBJ2-7 | -
CASSTGQGIWANYGYTF | TGCGCCAGCAGCACAGGACAGGGGATTTGGGCAAACTATGGCTACACCTTC | TRBV5-1 | - | TRBJ1-2 | TRBD1
CASNNRANGYTF | TGTGCCAGCAATAACAGGGCGAATGGCTACACCTTC | TRBV2 | - | TRBJ1-2 | -
CASRGAEGQYSPLHF | TGTGCCAGCAGGGGGGCCGAGGGGCAGTATTCACCCCTCCACTTT | TRBV6-5 | - | TRBJ1-6 | -
CASSEQGDTQYF | TGTGCCAGCAGCGAACAGGGGGATACGCAGTATTTT | TRBV5-4 | - | TRBJ2-3 | TRBD1
CASTGLTGGSEQYF | TGTGCCAGCACCGGACTGACAGGGGGCTCCGAGCAGTACTTC | TRBV6-5 | once | TRBJ2-7 | TRBD1
CASSRTSGNEQFF | TGTGCCAGCAGTAGGACTAGCGGGAATGAGCAGTTCTTC | TRBV6-5 | - | TRBJ2-1 | TRBD2
CASSDIQGGTEAFF | TGTGCCAGCAGTGATATACAGGGGGGAACTGAAGCTTTCTTT | TRBV2 | - | TRBJ1-1 | TRBD1
CASSQDGDRGDGYTF | TGTGCCAGCAGCCAAGATGGGGACAGGGGCGATGGCTACACCTTC | TRBV4-2 | - | TRBJ1-2 | TRBD1
CASSLSVTSGGLRTDTQYF | TGCGCCAGCAGCTTGTCCGTTACTAGCGGGGGGTTGCGCACAGATACGCAGTATTTT | TRBV5-1 | - | TRBJ2-3 | TRBD2
CASSQVGARGTAGRRDTIYF | TGTGCCAGCAGCCAAGTTGGGGCCCGCGGGACGGCGGGGCGTAGGGACACCATATATTTT | TRBV3-1/TRBV3-2 | - | TRBJ1-3 | -
CASSLMGKGYEQFF | TGTGCCAGCAGCTTAATGGGTAAGGGTTATGAGCAGTTCTTC | TRBV11-3 | - | TRBJ2-1 | -
CAITGQSPYEQYF | TGTGCCATCACAGGACAGTCTCCCTACGAGCAGTACTTC | TRBV10-3 | - | TRBJ2-7 | -
CASRQGLTEAFF | TGTGCCAGCAGACAGGGACTCACTGAAGCTTTCTTT | TRBV6-5 | once | TRBJ1-1 | -
CASSRGQFIMNTEAFF | TGCGCCAGCAGCCGCGGACAGTTTATAATGAACACTGAAGCTTTCTTT | TRBV4-1 | - | TRBJ1-1 | -
CAWSDTEAFF | TGTGCCTGGAGTGACACTGAAGCTTTCTTT | TRBV30 | - | TRBJ1-1 | -
CAISEFGDGYTF | TGTGCCATCAGTGAGTTTGGGGATGGCTACACCTTC | TRBV10-3 | - | TRBJ1-2 | -
CASSPGTPTSGNSEQYF | TGTGCCAGCTCACCCGGGACACCCACTAGCGGGAATTCCGAGCAGTACTTC | TRBV18 | - | TRBJ2-7 | TRBD2
CASSQDLGVKELFF | TGTGCCAGCAGCCAAGATCTGGGCGTTAAGGAGCTGTTTTTT | TRBV3-1/TRBV3-2 | - | TRBJ2-2 | -
CASSLNLGSGFF | TGTGCCAGCAGCTTAAACCTGGGTTCAGGTTTCTTT | TRBV3-1/TRBV3-2 | once | TRBJ1-1 | -
CASSPLTLSNTIYF | TGTGCCAGCAGCCCCCTGACTCTTAGTAACACCATATATTTT | TRBV7-8 | - | TRBJ1-3 | -
CASSWGPGLEELLF | TGCGCCAGCAGCTGGGGGCCGGGGTTGGAGGAGCTGCTTTTT | TRBV5-1 | - | TRBJ2-2 | -
CASSSGDRANTEAFF | TGTGCCAGCAGCTCCGGGGACCGTGCGAACACTGAAGCTTTCTTT | TRBV9 | - | TRBJ1-1 | -
CASSLGTGNEQFF | TGTGCCAGCAGCTTAGGGACCGGGAATGAGCAGTTCTTC | TRBV7-6 | - | TRBJ2-1 | -
CASSQSTGTSGREQYF | TGCGCCAGCAGCCAAAGTACCGGGACAAGCGGTCGGGAGCAGTACTTC | TRBV5-1 | - | TRBJ2-7 | -
CASMDRNTGELFF | TGTGCCAGCATGGACAGGAACACCGGGGAGCTGTTTTTT | TRBV6-5 | once | TRBJ2-2 | -
CAWKRADGNDIQYF | TGTGCCTGGAAAAGGGCGGATGGGAATGACATTCAGTACTTC | TRBV30 | - | TRBJ2-4 | -
CASSQVTRPGKNIQYF | TGTGCCAGCAGCCAAGTCACCCGTCCCGGAAAAAACATTCAGTACTTC | TRBV14 | - | TRBJ2-4 | -
CASSLPWTGSADTQYF | TGTGCCAGCAGCTTGCCCTGGACAGGGAGCGCAGATACGCAGTATTTT | TRBV7-2 | - | TRBJ2-3 | TRBD1
CASRASGGLNQPQHF | TGTGCCAGTAGGGCCTCTGGGGGGCTCAATCAGCCCCAGCATTTT | TRBV19 | - | TRBJ1-5 | -
CASSSPPGTGAYNEQFF | TGTGCCAGCAGCTCCCCTCCCGGGACAGGGGCCTACAATGAGCAGTTCTTC | TRBV7-2 | - | TRBJ2-1 | TRBD1
CASSIDDTGGLFF | TGTGCCAGTAGTATCGACGATACCGGGGGACTGTTTTTT | TRBV19 | - | TRBJ1-4 | -
CASSLAELGGNTIYF | TGTGCCAGCAGCTTAGCCGAACTCGGGGGAAACACCATATATTTT | TRBV7-9 | once | TRBJ1-3 | -
CASSANGNTEAFF | TGTGCCAGCAGCGCCAACGGAAACACTGAAGCTTTCTTT | TRBV2 | - | TRBJ1-1 | -
CASSQVRPINTGELFF | TGTGCCAGCAGCCAAGTCCGACCCATCAACACCGGGGAGCTGTTTTTT | TRBV14 | - | TRBJ2-2 | -